The rows below give T cell receptor beta chains drawn from one sample of a study of response to subunit inactivated influenza vaccine. TCRdb ran MiXCR on the RT-PCR reads and lists one entry per CDR3 protein. The sample holds a few hundred thousand distinct CDR3 sequences; 13% to 15% are singletons and the top ten take 8.5% to 14%. The sample consisted of PBMCs from blood, taken 11 to 12 days after vaccination. These receptors came from a man aged 45-65 years who received an inactivated influenza vaccine. Both conserved end residues are part of each CDR3. D genes are given only for firm matches. Clone size is not always given. Where it is, it says once, few, many or a class for expanded clones.

d_gene,abundance,j_gene,v_gene,CDR3aa,CDR3nt
.,few,TRBJ2-7,TRBV20-1,CSAVRTALDEQYF,TGCAGTGCCGTAAGGACAGCGTTGGACGAGCAGTACTTC
.,.,TRBJ2-2,TRBV12-3/TRBV12-4,CASSPNRGVAGELFF,TGTGCCAGCAGCCCTAATAGGGGGGTCGCCGGGGAGCTGTTTTTT
TRBD2,few,TRBJ2-5,TRBV20-1,CSANREEGTQYF,TGCAGTGCTAACCGGGAGGAAGGAACCCAGTACTTC
.,many,TRBJ1-2,TRBV7-2,CASSLGRTEYGYTF,TGTGCCAGCAGCTTAGGGAGGACAGAGTATGGCTACACCTTC
.,.,TRBJ1-4,TRBV20-1,CSARRAPLEKLFF,TGCAGTGCTAGGAGGGCCCCTCTAGAAAAACTGTTTTTT
.,many,TRBJ1-1,TRBV20-1,CRGSGQMNTEAFF,TGCAGAGGGTCGGGACAAATGAACACTGAAGCTTTCTTT
TRBD1,.,TRBJ2-3,TRBV5-6,CASSLLAGTGVADTQYF,TGTGCCAGCAGTTTACTGGCCGGGACAGGGGTCGCAGATACGCAGTATTTT
.,.,TRBJ1-1,TRBV12-3/TRBV12-4,CPSKIRVNTEAFF,TGTCCCAGCAAGATCAGGGTGAACACTGAAGCTTTCTTT
.,.,TRBJ2-7,TRBV20-1,CSAHGVARYEQYF,TGCAGTGCCCATGGGGTAGCTCGCTACGAGCAGTACTTC
.,few,TRBJ1-5,TRBV6-6,CASSWGIRQPQHF,TGTGCCAGCAGTTGGGGGATCCGACAGCCCCAGCATTTT
TRBD2,few,TRBJ2-1,TRBV2,CASSRPLSGSSYNEQFF,TGTGCCAGCAGCCGACCCTTGAGCGGGAGCTCCTACAATGAGCAGTTCTTC
.,few,TRBJ1-1,TRBV3-1,CASSQGGTFQRGTEAFF,TGTGCCAGCAGCCAGGGCGGGACATTCCAAAGGGGCACTGAAGCTTTCTTT
.,.,TRBJ2-1,TRBV7-2,CASSLQAGVSYNEQFF,TGTGCCAGCAGCTTACAAGCAGGGGTATCGTACAATGAGCAGTTCTTC
TRBD2,.,TRBJ2-3,TRBV7-6,CASSQPGLAVDTQYF,TGTGCCAGCAGCCAACCGGGACTAGCTGTAGATACGCAGTATTTT
.,.,TRBJ2-5,TRBV12-3/TRBV12-4,CASSPYLKETQYF,TGTGCCAGCAGCCCCTACCTTAAAGAGACCCAGTACTTC
TRBD1,.,TRBJ2-3,TRBV6-2/TRBV6-3,CASSHTGGMIADTQYF,TGTGCCAGCAGTCACACAGGGGGGATGATTGCAGATACGCAGTATTTT
TRBD1,.,TRBJ1-2,TRBV25-1,CASSALAGGNGGYTF,TGTGCCAGCAGTGCCCTGGCAGGGGGGAATGGTGGCTACACCTTC
TRBD2,.,TRBJ2-3,TRBV12-3/TRBV12-4,CASSASGGASDTQYF,TGTGCCAGCAGTGCGAGCGGGGGGGCTTCGGATACGCAGTATTTT
.,.,TRBJ1-2,TRBV20-1,CSARASGGYRYTF,TGCAGTGCTAGAGCGAGTGGTGGCTATCGCTACACCTTC
.,many,TRBJ2-7,TRBV10-3,CAISESRGDEQYF,TGTGCCATCAGTGAGTCTAGGGGGGACGAGCAGTACTTC
.,.,TRBJ1-5,TRBV28,CASSPLRFWANQPQHF,TGTGCCAGCAGTCCCCTCAGATTTTGGGCAAATCAGCCCCAGCATTTT
.,few,TRBJ1-6,TRBV13,CASSLRGRDNSPLHF,TGTGCCAGCAGCCTCAGGGGAAGGGATAATTCACCCCTCCACTTT
TRBD2,.,TRBJ2-1,TRBV12-3/TRBV12-4,CASSFLAGGPDEQFF,TGTGCCAGCAGTTTTTTAGCGGGGGGGCCTGATGAGCAGTTCTTC
.,few,TRBJ2-5,TRBV20-1,CSARGAQETQYF,TGCAGTGCTAGAGGGGCTCAAGAGACCCAGTACTTC
TRBD2,.,TRBJ2-3,TRBV28,CASTLAGWTDTQYF,TGTGCCAGCACCTTAGCGGGATGGACAGATACGCAGTATTTT
.,.,TRBJ2-3,TRBV6-2/TRBV6-3,CASSFLAAGSSTDTQYF,TGTGCCAGCAGTTTTCTAGCTGCGGGGAGTAGCACAGATACGCAGTATTTT
TRBD2,.,TRBJ2-1,TRBV6-1,CASRPRTSDYNEQFF,TGTGCCAGCAGACCGAGGACTAGCGACTACAATGAGCAGTTCTTC
TRBD1,.,TRBJ1-5,TRBV20-1,CSARGQIYQPQHF,TGCAGTGCTAGGGGACAGATATATCAGCCCCAGCATTTT
TRBD1,many,TRBJ2-7,TRBV29-1,CSVQTTGRGYEQYF,TGCAGCGTTCAGACGACAGGGCGCGGCTACGAGCAGTACTTC
.,few,TRBJ2-3,TRBV4-2,CASSQEPTSTDTQYF,TGTGCCAGCAGCCAAGAACCCACTAGCACAGATACGCAGTATTTT
TRBD2,.,TRBJ2-1,TRBV11-3,CASSPKRDHEQFF,TGTGCCAGCAGCCCAAAGCGGGACCATGAGCAGTTCTTC
TRBD2,few,TRBJ2-3,TRBV9,CASSVSGRAEDTQYF,TGTGCCAGCAGCGTTAGCGGGAGGGCCGAAGATACGCAGTATTTT
TRBD1,.,TRBJ2-7,TRBV6-1,CASRGTGEDEQYF,TGTGCCAGCAGGGGGACAGGGGAGGACGAGCAGTACTTC
TRBD1,.,TRBJ2-6,TRBV5-1,CASSFAQGAGANVLTF,TGCGCCAGCAGCTTTGCCCAGGGGGCTGGGGCCAACGTCCTGACTTTC
.,.,TRBJ2-5,TRBV29-1,CSVNSGQETQYF,TGCAGCGTGAATAGCGGACAAGAGACCCAGTACTTC
.,.,TRBJ2-7,TRBV5-1,CASSLASRDEQYF,TGCGCCAGCAGCTTGGCCTCGAGGGACGAGCAGTACTTC
TRBD2,few,TRBJ2-7,TRBV20-1,CSATLLAGGEQYF,TGCAGTGCGACTTTACTAGCGGGAGGAGAGCAGTACTTC
.,.,TRBJ2-1,TRBV5-1,CASSWGWTERNEQFF,TGCGCCAGCAGCTGGGGTTGGACGGAAAGGAATGAGCAGTTCTTC
.,few,TRBJ2-5,TRBV10-3,CAISSGRRSETQYF,TGTGCCATCAGCTCGGGACGGAGGTCGGAGACCCAGTACTTC
TRBD2,few,TRBJ2-5,TRBV18,CASSRTSGVETQYF,TGTGCCAGCTCACGGACTAGCGGGGTCGAGACCCAGTACTTC
.,few,TRBJ2-6,TRBV4-1,CASSQGTFSGANVLTF,TGCGCCAGCAGCCAGGGAACATTCTCTGGGGCCAACGTCCTGACTTTC
.,.,TRBJ2-1,TRBV9,CASSPPGGLNEQFF,TGTGCCAGCAGCCCCCCAGGAGGCCTGAATGAGCAGTTCTTC
TRBD2,.,TRBJ2-5,TRBV5-1,CASSLDPAGYQETQYF,TGCGCCAGCAGCTTGGATCCAGCGGGGTACCAAGAGACCCAGTACTTC
.,.,TRBJ2-7,TRBV10-3,CAIRPRAEPYEQYF,TGTGCCATCAGACCTAGGGCCGAACCCTACGAGCAGTACTTC
.,.,TRBJ2-2,TRBV7-6,CASSLPGWDPKNTGELFF,TGTGCCAGCAGCTTACCGGGATGGGATCCGAAGAACACCGGGGAGCTGTTTTTT